The T cell receptor beta chain described here comes from a study of T cells in Graves' hyperthyroidism and ophthalmopathy (dated by TCRdb to the late 2010s). Regarding the research as a whole: Peripheral blood was sampled at the time of initial diagnosis, prior to any treatment. A discovery cohort of around 98 patients, approximately 45 with Graves' ophthalmopathy and about 58 with stable Graves' hyperthyroidism, was used to find distinguishing TCR V-J signatures. Prospective prediction of ophthalmopathy was tested in an independent validation cohort consisting of fewer than 20 hyperthyroidism patients and approximately 16 patients who later progressed to ophthalmopathy. The 100 discovery patients were divided at random into training and test sets in a 7:3 ratio. In about 6 Graves' hyperthyroidism patients, the study also compared T-cell repertoires from thyroid tissue with T-cell repertoires from blood. After blood sampling, hyperthyroidism patients were treated with methimazole at a starting dose of 30 mg daily, and ophthalmopathy patients were treated with high-dose intravenous methylprednisolone. TCR Vbeta CDR3 sequencing of some 140 peripheral blood samples (around 45 ophthalmopathy, 75 or so hyperthyroidism and approximately 17 progressor patients) is reported in the paper.

This clonotype was counted ten times or more. Its antigen is still unknown. The input lacks base qualities; no much larger clone sits a single base away. TCR beta CDR3 regions were amplified from RNA transcripts. For the first round of RT-PCR on the TCR CDR3, the HTBI primer set was used together with the Qiagen OneStep RT-PCR kit. Libraries were constructed in a second round of multiplex PCR, after which size selection and purification were carried out. The libraries were sequenced on an Illumina HiSeq2000 using paired-end 100 bp reads. Per the original workflow: SOAPnuke was used to process the raw data, throwing out any read that contained adapters or uncalled bases, had a mean Phred below 15, or lacked an exact constant-primer or identifier match. COPE v1.2.5 was used to merge the high-quality paired reads, and each unique nucleotide sequence was defined as a clonotype. Clonotypes were aligned to IMGT TRBV, TRBD and TRBJ reference segments using MiTCR v1.1. The analysis included only V-J combinations with a frequency above 0.0001, which together covered roughly 99% of the repertoires. The TCS score was defined as F50 (clonal expansion) divided by E x V (chaos), with BLOSUM62-based TCRdist calculated between CDR3 peptides within each V-J. Welch's t-statistics and random forest reduced approximately 520 V-J features to under 15, which were used in a naive Bayes classifier (R e1071). TCRdb redid the processing of the public reads, applying fastp at Q25 and MiXCR, and retained in-frame beta chains. CDR3 protein sequences are deduplicated, and each keeps its most common genes and DNA. These V and J calls originate from TCRdb's pipeline instead of the authors' own analysis. The sample includes roughly 180,000 distinct CDR3 sequences, with roughly 9.4% observed a single time. The ten largest account for around 20% of the sample.

V gives up 5 bases and J gives up 5 bases, and the segment between their germline ends measures 15 bases. For CDR1 and CDR2, the germline V gene lists MDHEN and SYDVKM. Spanning cysteine to phenylalanine, the CDR3 consists of 14 amino acids. Kept here is only the CDR3 DNA, which spans 42 bases and is read in frame from base 1. What the research found in general, with its limitations: In validation, the model predicted progression to ophthalmopathy a median of approximately 6.3 months before onset, with about 67% sensitivity and roughly 79% specificity. Most expanded thyroid clonotypes (frequency above 0.001) were also detected in blood, a finding suggesting that blood repertoires may reflect thyroid immune responses. No statistical method was used to fix the sample size in advance, and group allocation was not hidden from the investigators. A model built on a 13 V-J signature distinguished ophthalmopathy from stable hyperthyroidism, reaching 87.88% sensitivity and 81% to 83% specificity in cross-validation and 80%/75% in testing.

Hyperthyroidism patients were aged 18 to 65 years and newly diagnosed, with disease duration of less than 2 months. Exclusion was applied to patients with uncontrolled infections, other autoimmune diseases, pregnancy or lactation. Diagnoses were based on clinical symptoms, serum thyroxine and TRAb, thyroid ultrasound and orbital computed tomography. Blood from progressor patients was drawn when they were first diagnosed with hyperthyroidism, before any ophthalmopathy symptoms appeared. PBMCs were separated from about 10 ml of fresh peripheral blood using Ficoll-Paque density gradient centrifugation. Progressor patients were first diagnosed with Graves' hyperthyroidism and then developed ophthalmopathy during follow-up. Trizol reagent was used to extract total RNA, and RNA quality was then checked on an Agilent 2100 Bioanalyzer.

The rearrangement combines TRBV28 with TRBJ1-2, and possibly TRBD1, on 5 matching bases. The source is a woman aged 18-35 years with Graves' hyperthyroidism that later progressed to Graves' ophthalmopathy. What was sequenced was blood. The DNA is TGTGCCAGCAGTGCAGGCGGAGGGGCGTATGGCTACACCTTC. This sequence encodes CASSAGGGAYGYTF.